A single sample gave rise to the 19 T cell receptor beta chains below, sequenced in a study of blood T cell repertoires in COVID-19. Method: immunoSEQ multiplex PCR; TCRdb's copy keeps in-frame clones and lacks some. This sample has 220,000 or so clones; 82% occur once, and the top ten carry more than 3%. The sample comprised PBMCs or T cells enriched from blood (not recorded which). The source is an older woman who had recovered from COVID-19.

The CDR3: CASSPWQGAMNTEAFF. CDR3 coding DNA: TGTGCCAGCAGTCCCTGGCAGGGGGCGATGAACACTGAAGCTTTCTTT. The V gene is TRBV2, the J gene TRBJ1-1; 8 bases map to TRBD1. Per germline, CDR1 SNHLY and CDR2 FYNNEI. The ends lost 5 bases at V and 0 bases at J; junction bases unmatched: 8. The CDR3 extends over 16 amino acids.

As for this clone: Other DNA sequences in this sample translate to the same CDR3. This chain connects TRBV5-1 to TRBJ1-4; 7 bases agree with TRBD1. With V trimmed by 0 bases and J by 4 bases, 0 bases remained unmatched. Germline V gene lookup returns CDR1 SGHRS and CDR2 YFSETQ. The CDR3 extends over 14 amino acids. The CDR3 nucleotides are TGCGCCAGCAGCTTGGGACAGGGTAATGAAAAACTGTTTTTT. Translated: CASSLGQGNEKLFF.

The chain employs TRBV7-6 and TRBJ1-6, with D possibly TRBD1 on 6 matching bases. CDR1 and CDR2 (germline): SGHVS, FNYEAQ. The CDR3 runs 19 residues. Trimming cost V 3 bases and J 13 bases, with 31 bases left between them. CDR3 nucleotides: TGTGCCAGCAGCTTCATTCCCGACAGGCCCGGGTCGGTCTCCACTCCCCTCCACTTT. Translation gives CASSFIPDRPGSVSTPLHF.

The V and J genes are TRBV4-1 and TRBJ1-2; TRBD1 is a possible D gene (6 bases). Germline V gene sequence: CDR1 MGHRA, CDR2 YSYEKL. Between the trimmed V and J ends, which lost 3 bases and 5 bases, there was a span of 13 bases. The CDR3 has 14 residues. CDR3 sequence (DNA): TGCGCCAGCAGCCAGGAAGACAGGACTTATGGCTACACCTTC. It is translated as CASSQEDRTYGYTF.

The chain carries TRBV10-1 and TRBJ2-2, with 9 bases that match TRBD2. The CDR3 is made up of 14 amino acids. J lost 7 bases, V lost 6 bases, and 6 bases had no gene match. From germline, CDR1 is WNHNN and CDR2 SYGVQD (reference sequence). In nucleotides, the CDR3 is TGCGCCAGCAGAATAGCGGGAGATAACGGGGAGCTGTTTTTT. It encodes CASRIAGDNGELFF.

The rearrangement uses TRBV19 and TRBJ1-1; D gene uncertain. The CDR3 is 13 amino acids. Germline CDR1 LNHDA, CDR2 SQIVND (reference sequence). V lost 2 bases, J lost 7 bases, and 11 bases lay in between. Here the CDR3 reads CASSILGRGEAFF. In DNA form, the CDR3 reads TGTGCCAGTAGTATATTAGGTCGAGGTGAAGCTTTCTTT. Combining the CDR3 with reference TRBV19 and TRBJ1-1 gives the whole variable domain DGGITQSPKYLFRKEGQNVTLSCEQNLNHDAMYWYRQDPGQGLRLIYYSQIVNDFQKGDIAEGYSVSREKKESFPLTVTSAQKNPTAFYLCASSILGRGEAFFGQGTRLTVV.

This clone was seen only once. The chain joins TRBV9 to TRBJ2-2, with 9 bases identical to TRBD1. Trimming cost V 4 bases and J 1 base; bases outside gene matches: 5. The CDR3 loop spans 16 amino acids. Germline V gene data show CDR1 as SGDLS and CDR2 as YYNGEE. CDR3 coding DNA: TGTGCCAGCAGCCCTCTGGGACAGGGGAACACCGGGGAGCTGTTTTTT. Its translation: CASSPLGQGNTGELFF. Based on the CDR3 plus reference TRBV9 and TRBJ2-2, the full variable domain is DSGVTQTPKHLITATGQRVTLRCSPRSGDLSVYWYQQSLDQGLQFLIQYYNGEERAKGNILERFSAQQFPDLHSELNLSSLELGDSALYFCASSPLGQGNTGELFFGEGSRLTVL.

V gene TRBV18 combines with J gene TRBJ1-6, with 7 bases lining up with TRBD1. V was pared by 6 bases and J by 1 base, with 6 bases of the junction left unmatched. Looked up from germline, CDR1 is KGHSH and CDR2 is LQKENI. The CDR3 runs to 16 residues. As DNA, the CDR3 is TGTGCCAGCTCGGCCGGGACAGATTCCTATAATTCACCCCTCCACTTT. It codes for CASSAGTDSYNSPLHF.

The chain links TRBV27 to TRBJ1-2; no reliable D call. The CDR3 runs 13 residues. In germline, CDR1 is MNHEY, CDR2 SMNVEV (reference sequence). V shed 0 bases and J shed 5 bases, with 7 bases lying between them. CDR3 residues: CASSLSEKYGYTF. The CDR3 DNA reads TGTGCCAGCAGTTTATCAGAGAAGTATGGCTACACCTTC.

This clone occurred once. The CDR3 DNA sequence: TGTGCCAGTAGCCGCGTTGCAACTAATGAAAAACTGTTTTTT. Translating it yields CASSRVATNEKLFF. The genes are TRBV19 and TRBJ1-4; D call uncertain. The CDR3 covers 14 residues. Germline lookup yields CDR1 LNHDA and CDR2 SQIVND (reference sequence). V shed 6 bases and J shed 0 bases, with 8 bases lying between them.

The rearrangement joins TRBV6-4 to TRBJ1-1; D not resolved. Germline V gene sequence: CDR1 MRHNA, CDR2 SNTAGT. The CDR3 is 14 residues long. V was clipped by 5 bases and J by 1 base, with 11 bases between them. CDR3 in amino acids: CASSREAGNTEAFF. The CDR3 nucleotides read TGTGCCAGCAGTCGGGAGGCAGGGAACACTGAAGCTTTCTTT.

The chain recombines TRBV21-1 with TRBJ2-2; the DNA was not used to check the table's D call, TRBD2. TRBV21-1 is a pseudogene segment. This CDR3 region has 16 residues. This CDR3 reads CASSKRLAGATGELFF. In nucleotides, the CDR3 is TGTGCCAGCAGCAAACGACTAGCGGGGGCCACCGGGGAGCTGTTTTTT.

This clone was picked up a small number of times. The gene calls are TRBV28 and TRBJ2-7; 7 nucleotides agree with TRBD1. Trimming cost V 4 bases and J 5 bases; bases outside gene matches: 8. CDR1 MDHEN and CDR2 SYDVKM come from the germline V gene. CDR3 size: 14 residues. DNA for the CDR3: TGTGCCAGCAGTTCCCTACAGGGGTTGGACGAGCAGTACTTC. Translating gives CASSSLQGLDEQYF.

This chain connects TRBV7-2 to TRBJ1-2; 8 bases align to TRBD1. Germline V CDR1 and CDR2: SGHTA, FQGNSA. The trim removed 4 bases at V and 8 bases at J, leaving 6 bases unmatched. This CDR3 spans 13 amino acids. CDR3 coding DNA: TGTGCCAGCAGCTCCGGACAGGGAAGAGGCTACACCTTC. Protein sequence: CASSSGQGRGYTF.

This clone has only a few counts. The chain employs TRBV6-5 and TRBJ1-2; 9 bases map to TRBD1. This CDR3 region has 15 residues. Per the germline V gene, CDR1 is MNHEY and CDR2 is SVGAGI. J lost 4 bases, V lost 5 bases, and 8 bases had no gene match. The DNA of the CDR3 is TGTGCCAGCAGTACTCGGGACAGGGCTCCCTATGGCTACACCTTC. Protein sequence: CASSTRDRAPYGYTF.

V gene TRBV27 combines with J gene TRBJ2-7; 7 positions match TRBD1. V lost 10 bases, J lost 2 bases, and 11 bases stayed unmatched. This CDR3 spans 14 amino acids. CDR1 MNHEY and CDR2 SMNVEV come from the germline V gene (reference sequence). This CDR3 is CATWDSGNPYEQYF. The CDR3 nucleotides read TGTGCCACCTGGGACAGTGGGAATCCCTACGAGCAGTACTTC.

The chain is built from TRBV19 and TRBJ2-1; TRBD2 agrees at 9 bases. The CDR3 covers 16 residues. Trimming at V came to 4 bases and at J to 7 bases, leaving 11 bases not matched to a gene. CDR1 is LNHDA, CDR2 SQIVND, per germline (reference sequence). The CDR3 DNA reads as TGTGCCAGTAGTAGCCTTAGCGGGAGCAGGAGGAATGAGCAGTTCTTC. Amino acids: CASSSLSGSRRNEQFF.

This clone was seen only once. This sequence joins TRBV9 and TRBJ2-7, with D possibly being TRBD2 (5 bases). Germline V lookup: CDR1 SGDLS, CDR2 YYNGEE. CDR3 size: 13 residues. V was pared by 4 bases and J by 4 bases, with 12 bases between. The CDR3 region is CASSQGSGYEQYF. CDR3 in DNA: TGTGCCAGCAGCCAAGGGAGTGGGTACGAGCAGTACTTC.

This chain joins TRBV6-5 and TRBJ1-1; maybe TRBD1 (6 bases). Trimming shortened V by 2 bases and J by 1 base, and 8 bases separated the two germline ends. Germline CDR1 and CDR2: MNHEY and SVGAGI. The CDR3 spans 14 residues. The CDR3 DNA reads as TGTGCCAGCAGTTACGGACAGCCGAACACTGAAGCTTTCTTT. Its translation: CASSYGQPNTEAFF.